Below, 28 T cell receptor beta chains from the same sample are listed, as sequenced in a study of vaccination effects on CD4 cells after COVID-19 (dated by TCRdb to about 2022). No antigen has been assigned to these receptors. Library creation used the immunoSEQ multiplex PCR assay. What TCRdb holds here is the immuneACCESS table cut down to in-frame rearrangements. Part of the clones is not present; checked against another copy, under half of the missing clones reflect an unresolved V gene, and the others are unexplained. This sample has about 22,000 clones in its table, and around 75% of those were observed once. Jointly, the top ten make up approximately 20% of the sample. In the ViraFEST assay, PBMC were stimulated with viral peptide pools, and antigen-specific CD4+ T cell clonotypes were then identified by expansion using TCR sequencing. After 10 to 11 days of culture, CD4+ T cells were isolated with the EasySep CD4+ T cell isolation kit. The absence of prior SARS-CoV-2 infection in healthy vaccine recipients was confirmed by negative nucleocapsid antibodies before and after vaccination.

The material sequenced was CD4+ T cells from PBMCs cultured with HCoV-NL63 spike peptides, taken before COVID-19 vaccination. This sample's cell subset or site label indicates: HCoV-NL63 spike overlapping peptide pool stimulation. The receptor source for this set is a human donor who received a COVID-19 vaccine.

The V gene is TRBV2, the J gene TRBJ1-2; D is unclear. CDR3 length: 14 amino acids. Germline V gives CDR1 SNHLY, CDR2 FYNNEI. With 7 bases removed from V and 6 bases from J, the gap between germline ends came to 18 bases. CDR3 in DNA: TGTGCCAGCATCCGGGGTGAATCCACACATGGCTACACCTTC. This encodes CASIRGESTHGYTF.

This clone was seen once. The chain recombines TRBV5-1 with TRBJ2-7, with a weak D call TRBD2 (6 bases). The CDR3 is 12 amino acids. CDR1 SGHRS and CDR2 YFSETQ come from the germline V gene. The V end was cut by 4 bases, the J end by 6 bases, with 11 bases between. In DNA form, the CDR3 reads TGCGCCAGCAGCGGGGACTCCGGCGAGCAGTACTTC. Amino acid sequence: CASSGDSGEQYF.

The DNA for the CDR3 is TGCGCCAGCGCGGACTACTCTAGCACAGATACGCAGTATTTT. This codes for CASADYSSTDTQYF. The chain joins TRBV5-1 to TRBJ2-3; a weak D match, TRBD2 (6 bases). The CDR3 spans 14 residues. CDR1 and CDR2 from the germline V gene are SGHRS and YFSETQ. The V gene lost 7 bases and the J gene lost 0 bases, with 12 bases spanning the gap.

This clone has more than one count but fewer than ten. This chain connects TRBV19 to TRBJ2-7; D is unclear. The germline V and J ends were trimmed by 3 bases and 3 bases, with 6 bases remaining between them. The CDR3 is 12 amino acids. The germline CDR1 and CDR2 sequences are LNHDA and SQIVND (reference sequence). The CDR3 DNA reads as TGTGCCAGTAGTATGGTTGGCTACGAGCAGTACTTC. Translation: CASSMVGYEQYF.

The CDR3 bases are TGTGCCAGCAGTGAGTCGGGTATCGGTACGCAGTATTTT. Its protein is CASSESGIGTQYF. V gene TRBV6-1 combines with J gene TRBJ2-3, with unresolved D. CDR3 length: 13 amino acids. The germline V gene has CDR1 MNHNS and CDR2 SASEGT. The ends were cut back, 3 bases at V and 8 bases at J, with 12 bases in the middle.

The V gene is TRBV7-9, the J gene TRBJ2-3; a possible D gene is TRBD2 (6 bases). CDR1 SEHNR and CDR2 FQNEAQ come from the germline V gene (reference sequence). Between the trimmed V and J ends, which lost 2 bases and 2 bases, there was a span of 11 bases. There are 15 residues in the CDR3. The CDR3 region is CASSLLATHTDTQYF. Written as DNA, the CDR3 is TGTGCCAGCAGCTTACTAGCGACTCACACAGATACGCAGTATTTT.

The table lists this clone with a count of one. The chain couples TRBV19 to TRBJ2-1; 9 bases are a match to TRBD1. After removal of 7 bases from V and 3 bases from J, the junction contained 13 bases not matched to a gene. The CDR3 has 17 residues. Per the germline V gene, CDR1 is LNHDA and CDR2 is SQIVND (reference sequence). The CDR3 sequence is CASTPGQGISGYNEQFF. The DNA for the CDR3 is TGTGCCAGTACCCCGGGACAGGGTATTAGCGGCTACAATGAGCAGTTCTTC.

This clone turned up a few times. CDR3 DNA: TGTGCCAGCAGCGTAACCCCCCGGGCCGGGGAGCTGTTTTTT. Translating it yields CASSVTPRAGELFF. The gene calls are TRBV9 and TRBJ2-2; D is uncertain. CDR1 and CDR2 from the germline V gene are SGDLS and YYNGEE. The ends were cut back, 1 base at V and 6 bases at J, with 10 bases in the middle. There are 14 residues in the CDR3.

The chain combines TRBV5-5 with TRBJ2-1, with D perhaps being TRBD1 or TRBD2 (5 bases each). The germline gives CDR1 SGHKS, CDR2 YYEKEE (reference sequence). This CDR3 has 17 residues. Deletions cut 3 bases from V and 5 bases from J, with 21 bases between. The CDR3 DNA reads TGTGCCAGCAGCTCGAGGGTGTCCGGGGCTGGGAACAATGAGCAGTTCTTC. Encoded protein: CASSSRVSGAGNNEQFF.

The chain recombines TRBV7-2 with TRBJ1-6, with D hard to call. This CDR3 spans 15 amino acids. CDR1 SGHTA and CDR2 FQGNSA come from the germline V gene. Trimming pared 4 bases from V and 9 bases from J, leaving 16 bases between. CDR3 protein: CASSSEYKGGSPLHF. The CDR3 DNA reads TGTGCCAGCAGCTCTGAGTATAAGGGAGGTTCACCCCTCCACTTT. The full variable domain, completed using reference TRBV7-2 and TRBJ1-6, is GAGVSQSPSNKVTEKGKDVELRCDPISGHTALYWYRQSLGQGLEFLIYFQGNSAPDKSGLPSDRFSAERTGGSVSTLTIQRTQQEDSAVYLCASSSEYKGGSPLHFGNGTRLTVT.

This clone was seen more than once but under ten times. The chain combines TRBV3-1 (or the pseudogene TRBV3-2) with TRBJ1-5; TRBD1 matches at 9 bases. V shed 4 bases, J shed 3 bases, and the junction held 4 bases outside the gene matches. CDR1 is LGHDT and CDR2 is YNNKEL in the germline V gene (reference sequence). The CDR3 extends over 15 amino acids. The CDR3 DNA reads as TGTGCCAGCAGCCCGCGGACAGGGGTCAATCAGCCCCAGCATTTT. Amino acids: CASSPRTGVNQPQHF.

The rearrangement uses TRBV6-1 and TRBJ2-1, with TRBD1 as a possible D gene (7 bases). The CDR3 loop spans 17 amino acids. Germline CDR1 and CDR2: MNHNS and SASEGT. Deletions cut 2 bases from V and 5 bases from J, with 19 bases between. DNA of the CDR3: TGTGCCAGCAGTGAAACCCCCGGGGGAACAGGGGACAATGAGCAGTTCTTC. It is translated as CASSETPGGTGDNEQFF.

This clone was observed a handful of times. The gene calls are TRBV6-5 and TRBJ2-2, with D perhaps being TRBD1 or TRBD2 (6 bases each). Trimming shortened V by 5 bases and J by 6 bases, and 13 bases separated the two germline ends. The CDR3 loop spans 14 amino acids. CDR1 is MNHEY and CDR2 is SVGAGI in the germline V gene. Here the CDR3 reads CASSRRGSSGELFF. CDR3 sequence (DNA): TGTGCCAGCAGTCGGAGGGGGTCGTCCGGGGAGCTGTTTTTT.

V usage is TRBV6-5 and J usage is TRBJ1-6, with TRBD1 as a possible D gene (5 bases). V was trimmed by 7 bases and J by 7 bases, leaving 11 bases between them. The CDR3 has 13 residues. CDR1 and CDR2 from the germline V gene are MNHEY and SVGAGI. CDR3 sequence: CASTRQQNSPLHF. The CDR3 DNA reads TGTGCCAGCACCCGACAGCAAAATTCACCCCTCCACTTT.

The CDR3 here is CASSQQLNTEAFF. CDR3 DNA: TGTGCCAGCAGCCAACAATTGAACACTGAAGCTTTCTTT. V and J are TRBV7-9 and TRBJ1-1; D remains ambiguous. V was clipped by 5 bases and J by 0 bases, with 7 bases between them. In germline, CDR1 is SEHNR, CDR2 FQNEAQ (reference sequence). CDR3 size: 13 residues.

This clone came up a few times. This sequence joins TRBV5-5 and TRBJ2-7, with 7 bases lining up with TRBD1. Unmatched junction bases numbered 5, after V lost 0 bases and J lost 2 bases. This CDR3 has 15 amino acids. CDR1 is SGHKS, CDR2 YYEKEE, per germline (reference sequence). CDR3 DNA: TGTGCCAGCAGCTTGGGACAGGGTAACCCCTACGAGCAGTACTTC. Translation: CASSLGQGNPYEQYF. Full variable domain (rest looked up from reference TRBV5-5 and TRBJ2-7): DAGVTQSPTHLIKTRGQQVTLRCSPISGHKSVSWYQQVLGQGPQFIFQYYEKEERGRGNFPDRFSARQFPNYSSELNVNALLLGDSALYLCASSLGQGNPYEQYFGPGTRLTVT.

The chain recombines TRBV6-5 with TRBJ2-7; D possibly corresponds to TRBD2 (6 bases). V dropped 7 bases and J dropped 0 bases, with 13 bases sitting between them. The CDR3 covers 14 residues. The germline V gene has CDR1 MNHEY and CDR2 SVGAGI. The CDR3 nucleotides are TGTGCCAGCACCCAAGGGAGGATCTCCTACGAGCAGTACTTC. Translated: CASTQGRISYEQYF.

This chain connects TRBV2 to TRBJ1-5; D is ambiguous. Germline assignment: CDR1 SNHLY and CDR2 FYNNEI. This CDR3 contains 14 residues. Trimming removed 4 bases from V and 0 bases from J, with 7 bases in between. The CDR3 DNA reads as TGTGCCAGCAGTGTTCTAAATAGCAATCAGCCCCAGCATTTT. Translating gives CASSVLNSNQPQHF.

This clone has more than one count but fewer than ten. The chain joins TRBV27 to TRBJ1-5, with 9 bases identical to TRBD1. Germline CDR1 reads MNHEY; CDR2 reads SMNVEV (reference sequence). The CDR3 runs to 17 residues. With V trimmed by 5 bases and J by 7 bases, 15 bases remained unmatched. The CDR3 nucleotides are TGTGCCAGCAGTGAGTGGTCCGGGACAGGGTTAGAGCAGCCCCAGCATTTT. It yields the protein CASSEWSGTGLEQPQHF.

In DNA, the CDR3 is TGTGCCAGCAGTCCCGGGACAACGACCTACGAGCAGTACTTC. Its translation is CASSPGTTTYEQYF. The genes are TRBV5-6 and TRBJ2-7; a weak D match, TRBD1 (6 bases). The CDR3 is 14 amino acids. The germline CDR1 and CDR2 sequences are SGHDT and YYEEEE. V was cut by 5 bases and J by 2 bases, with 14 bases left in between.

The chain is built from TRBV2 and TRBJ1-1, with D maybe TRBD1 (6 bases). Germline CDR1 SNHLY, CDR2 FYNNEI. The length of the CDR3 is 14 residues. Trimming stripped 8 bases from V and 3 bases from J, with 16 bases between. The CDR3, as DNA: TGTGCCAGCGGCCGGTGGGCAGGGGACACTGAAGCTTTCTTT. Translation: CASGRWAGDTEAFF.

The chain recombines TRBV30 with TRBJ2-7; the D is unclear. The CDR3 length is 15 residues. V dropped 2 bases and J dropped 2 bases, with 16 bases sitting between them. Germline assignment: CDR1 GTSNPN and CDR2 SVGIG (reference sequence). The CDR3 sequence is CAWSPRRTAPYEQYF. CDR3 nucleotide sequence: TGTGCCTGGAGTCCCCGTCGAACAGCCCCCTACGAGCAGTACTTC. The whole variable domain, remainder taken from reference TRBV30 and TRBJ2-7, is SQTIHQWPATLVQPVGSPLSLECTVEGTSNPNLYWYRQAAGRGLQLLFYSVGIGQISSEVPQNLSASRPQDRQFILSSKKLLLSDSGFYLCAWSPRRTAPYEQYFGPGTRLTVT.

The rearrangement joins TRBV5-4 to TRBJ1-2; D gene ambiguous. The CDR3 spans 13 residues. V lost 3 bases to trimming and J lost 4 bases, with 10 bases between them. Germline values: CDR1 SGHNT, CDR2 YYREEE (reference sequence). The CDR3 region is CASSSDGLYGYTF. CDR3 coding DNA: TGTGCCAGCAGCTCAGACGGACTCTATGGCTACACCTTC.

In this sample, this clone turned up a few times. This sequence joins TRBV27 and TRBJ2-3; TRBD1 or TRBD2 may be the D gene (5 bases each). The CDR3 is 12 amino acids. V was cut by 5 bases and J by 8 bases, with 11 bases left in between. Germline CDR1 reads MNHEY; CDR2 reads SMNVEV (reference sequence). The CDR3 sequence is CASSGGFGTQYF. CDR3 nucleotides: TGTGCCAGCAGTGGGGGTTTCGGTACGCAGTATTTT.

The chain's CDR3 is CASSIDDPSYEQYF. The DNA for the CDR3 is TGTGCCAGTAGTATAGATGATCCATCCTACGAGCAGTACTTC. This chain links TRBV19 with TRBJ2-7; no clear D. The CDR3 runs to 14 residues. V was shortened by 0 bases and J by 1 base, with 7 bases between the two germline ends. Germline values: CDR1 LNHDA, CDR2 SQIVND (reference sequence).

The chain uses TRBV5-1 and TRBJ2-7; 11 bases align to TRBD1. Germline assignment: CDR1 SGHRS and CDR2 YFSETQ. The CDR3 is 14 residues long. The V gene end was trimmed by 3 bases and the J gene end by 3 bases; junction bases not matched to a gene: 2. The CDR3 loop reads CASSSGQGGYEQYF. The CDR3 DNA reads TGCGCCAGCAGCTCGGGACAGGGGGGCTACGAGCAGTACTTC. Variable domain in full (rest from reference TRBV5-1 and TRBJ2-7): KAGVTQTPRYLIKTRGQQVTLSCSPISGHRSVSWYQQTPGQGLQFLFEYFSETQRNKGNFPGRFSGRQFSNSRSEMNVSTLELGDSALYLCASSSGQGGYEQYFGPGTRLTVT.

The V gene is TRBV3-1 (or the pseudogene TRBV3-2), the J gene TRBJ1-1, with 7 nucleotides matching TRBD1. Per the germline V gene, CDR1 is LGHDT and CDR2 is YNNKEL (reference sequence). CDR3 size: 17 residues. V lost 7 bases and J lost 5; bases outside the gene matches: 19. The CDR3 DNA sequence: TGTGCCAGCACTCTTCGTGGGGTTCACAGGGGTGGGACTGAAGCTTTCTTT. This translates into CASTLRGVHRGGTEAFF.

V gene TRBV19 combines with J gene TRBJ2-3; 11 nucleotides agree with TRBD2. The length of the CDR3 is 16 residues. Per the germline V gene, CDR1 is LNHDA and CDR2 is SQIVND (reference sequence). The ends lost 5 bases at V and 0 bases at J; junction bases unmatched: 4. The CDR3 DNA sequence: TGTGCCAGTAGTCCCATAGCGGGAGGGAGCACAGATACGCAGTATTTT. It encodes CASSPIAGGSTDTQYF.